The rows below give T cell receptor beta chains drawn from one sample of a study of blood T cell repertoires in COVID-19. The assay was immunoSEQ multiplex PCR, and TCRdb's table has in-frame clones only and misses some. This sample has hundreds of thousands of clones; approximately 86% occur once, and the top ten carry about 1.5%. Sequencing was done on a sample of PBMCs or T cells enriched from blood (not recorded which). Every receptor here comes from a woman aged 50 to 65 who had recovered from COVID-19. CDR3s include the opening cysteine and the closing phenylalanine or tryptophan. The order of the fields is J gene, V gene, CDR3 protein.

j_gene: TRBJ1-5; v_gene: TRBV24-1; CDR3aa: CATGTGAQPQHF
j_gene: TRBJ1-2; v_gene: TRBV27; CDR3aa: CASRTGYYGYTF
j_gene: TRBJ1-1; v_gene: TRBV25-1; CDR3aa: CASSEVRTGNEAFF
j_gene: TRBJ2-7; v_gene: TRBV7-9; CDR3aa: CASSPRQGKGTYEQYF
j_gene: TRBJ2-3; v_gene: TRBV10-1; CDR3aa: CASSEAGVADTQYF
j_gene: TRBJ2-1; v_gene: TRBV6-1; CDR3aa: CASSESGGRDGEQFF
j_gene: TRBJ2-5; v_gene: TRBV29-1; CDR3aa: CSVLGQGGETQYF
j_gene: TRBJ2-1; v_gene: TRBV3-1/TRBV3-2; CDR3aa: CASSQDAYNEQFF
j_gene: TRBJ2-1; v_gene: TRBV11-2; CDR3aa: CASSTFSSGSDEQFF
j_gene: TRBJ2-7; v_gene: TRBV27; CDR3aa: CASTSLSTLIGDEQYF
j_gene: TRBJ1-2; v_gene: TRBV25-1; CDR3aa: CASQRTGGYGYTF
j_gene: TRBJ2-3; v_gene: TRBV5-1; CDR3aa: CASSFFGKRSEVDTQYF
j_gene: TRBJ1-5; v_gene: TRBV19; CDR3aa: CASSIGGIGNQPQHF
j_gene: TRBJ1-2; v_gene: TRBV12-5; CDR3aa: CASVWTGEVSLEQF
j_gene: TRBJ1-5; v_gene: TRBV30; CDR3aa: CAWSGSSSNQPQHF
j_gene: TRBJ1-1; v_gene: TRBV5-4; CDR3aa: CASNPRQGNTEAFF
j_gene: TRBJ2-5; v_gene: TRBV11-2; CDR3aa: CASSDRQGRETQYF
j_gene: TRBJ1-2; v_gene: TRBV24-1; CDR3aa: CATSGQGYFGYTF
j_gene: TRBJ2-1; v_gene: TRBV7-9; CDR3aa: CASFPGGRFNEQFF
j_gene: TRBJ1-1; v_gene: TRBV7-3; CDR3aa: CASSRDRGVTEAFF
j_gene: TRBJ1-6; v_gene: TRBV11-3; CDR3aa: CASSNGMPPLHF
j_gene: TRBJ1-1; v_gene: TRBV5-1; CDR3aa: CASSIQLNTEAFF
j_gene: TRBJ2-7; v_gene: TRBV2; CDR3aa: CASKEREEAYEQYF
j_gene: TRBJ1-1; v_gene: TRBV29-1; CDR3aa: CSVTGGATEAFF
j_gene: TRBJ2-1; v_gene: TRBV19; CDR3aa: CASGRTGGWYNEQFF
j_gene: TRBJ1-2; v_gene: TRBV9; CDR3aa: CASSQTGQINYGYTF
j_gene: TRBJ2-6; v_gene: TRBV7-9; CDR3aa: CASSAMLAGSSGANVLTF
j_gene: TRBJ2-2; v_gene: TRBV5-8; CDR3aa: CASSFRNTGELFF
j_gene: TRBJ2-7; v_gene: TRBV6-5; CDR3aa: CASSFVGSYEQYF
j_gene: TRBJ1-6; v_gene: TRBV4-1; CDR3aa: CASSQDPGGTSSYNSPLHF
j_gene: TRBJ1-2; v_gene: TRBV27; CDR3aa: CASSPPGGHYGYTF
j_gene: TRBJ1-5; v_gene: TRBV19; CDR3aa: CASQVQGYSNQPQHF
j_gene: TRBJ1-5; v_gene: TRBV27; CDR3aa: CASSFRGSNQPQHF
j_gene: TRBJ1-2; v_gene: TRBV5-8; CDR3aa: CASYLSVASINYGYTF
j_gene: TRBJ1-1; v_gene: TRBV10-2; CDR3aa: CARSLCAEAFF
j_gene: TRBJ2-7; v_gene: TRBV7-8; CDR3aa: CASSLGVGQGHIEQYF
j_gene: TRBJ2-3; v_gene: TRBV11-2; CDR3aa: CASSLDLKKLTSTDTQYF
j_gene: TRBJ1-2; v_gene: TRBV28; CDR3aa: CASMGDRSSGGYTF
j_gene: TRBJ2-1; v_gene: TRBV28; CDR3aa: CASRTGQGREFF
j_gene: TRBJ1-6; v_gene: TRBV5-1; CDR3aa: CASSPGQGATNNSPLHF
j_gene: TRBJ2-5; v_gene: TRBV28; CDR3aa: CASSLGRTLETQYF
j_gene: TRBJ2-1; v_gene: TRBV7-9; CDR3aa: CASSLESIWGGEQFF
j_gene: TRBJ1-6; v_gene: TRBV4-1; CDR3aa: CASSQPVGGASNSPLHF
j_gene: TRBJ1-1; v_gene: TRBV7-2; CDR3aa: CASCLGRATEAFF
j_gene: TRBJ1-5; v_gene: TRBV28; CDR3aa: CASSPGGGNQPQHF
j_gene: TRBJ1-3; v_gene: TRBV5-1; CDR3aa: CASSGSLGASGNTIYF
j_gene: TRBJ2-1; v_gene: TRBV7-9; CDR3aa: CASSSEAGWEQFF
j_gene: TRBJ2-2; v_gene: TRBV7-6; CDR3aa: CASGLGVGLGNTGELFF
j_gene: TRBJ2-1; v_gene: TRBV27; CDR3aa: CASSFSETPYSYNEQFF
j_gene: TRBJ2-3; v_gene: TRBV11-3; CDR3aa: CASSLTRTDTQYF
j_gene: TRBJ2-7; v_gene: TRBV28; CDR3aa: CASSLRTQLRYEQYF
j_gene: TRBJ1-5; v_gene: TRBV2; CDR3aa: CASSSRGEGDQPQHF
j_gene: TRBJ2-1; v_gene: TRBV7-8; CDR3aa: CASSLGRLAGGQNNEQFF
j_gene: TRBJ2-7; v_gene: TRBV9; CDR3aa: CASSPPGGVGYEQYF
j_gene: TRBJ2-5; v_gene: TRBV7-2; CDR3aa: CASSTRTQETQYF
j_gene: TRBJ1-2; v_gene: TRBV18; CDR3aa: CASSQGLEGYTF
j_gene: TRBJ1-1; v_gene: TRBV7-9; CDR3aa: CASSLSTEAFF
j_gene: TRBJ2-1; v_gene: TRBV5-1; CDR3aa: CASSLVSGSYNEQFF